Each of the 30 T cell receptor beta chains below was sequenced from the same sample in a study of T cells in pancreatic ductal adenocarcinoma. No neoadjuvant therapy was given to the selected pancreatic ductal adenocarcinoma patients before their surgery. Profiling relied on immunoSEQ multiplex PCR, and the TCRdb table lists in-frame clones only, not all of them. This sample yields 8,500 to 9,500 clones, of which over 60% are seen a single time; 27% belongs to the top ten. The sample consisted of pancreatic tumor tissue. The receptor source for this set is a human donor with pancreatic ductal adenocarcinoma.

V gene TRBV10-3 combines with J gene TRBJ1-2, with D possibly matching TRBD1 (6 bases). Germline CDR1 ENHRY, CDR2 SYGVKD. This CDR3 has 12 residues. With 6 bases removed from V and 8 bases from J, the gap between germline ends came to 13 bases. This chain's CDR3 is CAISRTAAGYTF. For the CDR3, the DNA is TGTGCCATCAGCCGGACAGCCGCCGGCTACACCTTC.

There are a few counts of this clone. The V and J genes are TRBV10-3 and TRBJ1-2; D may be TRBD1 (6 bases). V lost 10 bases and J 2 bases, leaving 11 bases between the germline ends. Germline CDR1 ENHRY, CDR2 SYGVKD. CDR3 size: 12 residues. Written as DNA, the CDR3 is TGTGCCACCGTCGGACAGAACTATGGCTACACCTTC. This translates into CATVGQNYGYTF.

The gene calls are TRBV6-5 and TRBJ2-3; D tentatively fits TRBD1 or TRBD2 (5 bases each). The CDR3 is 15 residues long. The germline V gene encodes CDR1 MNHEY and CDR2 SVGAGI. The V end was cut by 4 bases, the J end by 2 bases, with 13 bases between. The CDR3 coding sequence is TGTGCCAGCAGTTCCGGGGACGGATTCACAGATACGCAGTATTTT. The encoded protein is CASSSGDGFTDTQYF.

The chain links TRBV5-4 to TRBJ1-1, with 8 nucleotides matching TRBD1. Germline-derived CDR1 and CDR2 are SGHNT and YYREEE (reference sequence). The CDR3 covers 14 residues. The ends lost 3 bases at V and 1 base at J; junction bases unmatched: 2. CDR3 protein: CASSSGTGNTEAFF. CDR3 nucleotides: TGTGCCAGCAGCTCCGGGACAGGGAACACTGAAGCTTTCTTT.

The chain carries TRBV10-2 and TRBJ1-5; 8 bases align to TRBD1. CDR1 WSHSY and CDR2 SAAADI come from the germline V gene. The ends lost 6 bases at V and 7 bases at J; junction bases unmatched: 5. This CDR3 spans 13 amino acids. CDR3 bases: TGCGCCAGCAGCTTCGGACAGGGACAGCCCCAGCATTTT. Protein sequence: CASSFGQGQPQHF.

Regarding this clone: A read error may account for a junction end that differs from germline. The chain joins TRBV6-5 to TRBJ2-7; no reliable D call. Germline V gene lookup returns CDR1 MNHEY and CDR2 SVGAGI. This CDR3 region has 11 residues. CDR3 region: CASSDSYEQYF. CDR3 coding DNA: TGTGCCAGCAGTGACTCCTACGAGCAGTACTTC.

This clone was seen only a few times. J is TRBJ2-1 and V is TRBV28; D unresolved. The CDR3 covers 15 residues. The V gene's germline CDR1 is MDHEN and CDR2 SYDVKM. Trimming stripped 3 bases from V and 6 bases from J, with 15 bases between. CDR3 DNA sequence: TGTGCCAGCAGTTTTGGCCGATCACGTAGCAATGAGCAGTTCTTC. Encoded protein: CASSFGRSRSNEQFF. Full variable domain (outside the CDR3, taken from reference TRBV28 and TRBJ2-1): DVKVTQSSRYLVKRTGEKVFLECVQDMDHENMFWYRQDPGLGLRLIYFSYDVKMKEKGDIPEGYSVSREKKERFSLILESASTNQTSMYLCASSFGRSRSNEQFFGPGTRLTVL.

The chain combines TRBV28 with TRBJ2-7, with D perhaps matching TRBD2 (6 bases). V lost 2 bases and J 6 bases, leaving 8 bases between the germline ends. Germline values: CDR1 MDHEN, CDR2 SYDVKM. CDR3 length: 12 residues. CDR3 nucleotides: TGTGCCAGCAGTTTAGGACTAATCGAGCAGTACTTC. The encoded protein is CASSLGLIEQYF.

This clone has only a few counts. The rearrangement links TRBV29-1 to TRBJ1-2; tentatively, D is TRBD1 (5 bases). With 4 bases removed from V and 8 bases from J, the gap between germline ends came to 14 bases. Germline values: CDR1 SQVTM, CDR2 ANQGSEA. The CDR3 extends over 12 amino acids. CDR3: CSVARSGLGYTF. CDR3 DNA: TGCAGCGTTGCTCGGTCAGGGCTGGGCTACACCTTC. Combining the CDR3 with reference TRBV29-1 and TRBJ1-2 gives the whole variable domain SAVISQKPSRDICQRGTSLTIQCQVDSQVTMMFWYRQQPGQSLTLIATANQGSEATYESGFVIDKFPISRPNLTFSTLTVSNMSPEDSSIYLCSVARSGLGYTFGSGTRLTVV.

The V and J genes are TRBV11-3 and TRBJ1-1; D might be TRBD1 (6 bases). This CDR3 is built from 15 residues. V was cut by 5 bases and J by 6 bases, with 19 bases left in between. CDR1 and CDR2 (germline): SGHNT, YENEEA. This CDR3 reads CASSARDGGLPEAFF. The CDR3 nucleotides read TGTGCCAGCAGCGCCCGGGACGGGGGCCTCCCTGAAGCTTTCTTT.

The chain combines TRBV4-1 with TRBJ2-2, with 9 bases aligning to TRBD1. After removal of 3 bases from V and 6 bases from J, the junction contained 8 bases not matched to a gene. CDR1 is MGHRA and CDR2 is YSYEKL in the germline V gene. CDR3 length: 16 amino acids. CDR3 nucleotide sequence: TGCGCCAGCAGCCAGATGGACAGGGGAGGTCCCGGGGAGCTGTTTTTT. This codes for CASSQMDRGGPGELFF.

A note on this clone: Compared with germline, one end of the junction differs, possibly owing to a read error. The chain employs TRBV6-5 and TRBJ2-1, with 9 positions matching TRBD2. The germline gives CDR1 MNHEY, CDR2 SVGAGI. The length of the CDR3 is 10 residues. This chain's CDR3 is CIAGDNEQFF. CDR3 sequence (DNA): TGCATAGCGGGAGACAATGAGCAGTTCTTC.

The gene calls are TRBV9 and TRBJ1-1, with TRBD1 matching over 10 bases. The V gene end was trimmed by 4 bases and the J gene end by 1 base; junction bases not matched to a gene: 4. Germline assignment: CDR1 SGDLS and CDR2 YYNGEE. The CDR3 contains 15 residues. The CDR3 loop reads CASSTGQGRNTEAFF. The CDR3, as DNA: TGTGCCAGCAGCACGGGACAGGGGCGGAACACTGAAGCTTTCTTT.

This rearrangement joins TRBV7-8 to TRBJ2-7, with a possible D match to TRBD1 (5 bases). The germline V gene encodes CDR1 SGHVS and CDR2 FQNEAQ. Trimming took 3 bases from V and 3 from J, leaving 12 bases between them. CDR3 size: 14 residues. The CDR3 DNA is TGTGCCAGCAGCTTGGAGAGCAGGGTCTACGAGCAGTACTTC. Its protein product is CASSLESRVYEQYF.

This clone was observed a few times. The V call is TRBV6-1, the J call TRBJ2-7; 7 bases are shared with TRBD1. The J segment lost 3 bases and the V segment lost 4 bases, leaving 9 bases of the junction unmatched. Germline V lookup: CDR1 MNHNS, CDR2 SASEGT. The CDR3 consists of 15 residues. CDR3 DNA: TGTGCCAGCAGTGGATGGGGACAGACAAACTACGAGCAGTACTTC. The encoded protein is CASSGWGQTNYEQYF.

This clone showed up just a few times. V and J are TRBV30 and TRBJ1-2; tentatively, D is TRBD1 (5 bases). The germline V and J ends were trimmed by 3 bases and 1 base, with 9 bases remaining between them. The CDR3 has 13 residues. Per the germline V gene, CDR1 is GTSNPN and CDR2 is SVGIG (reference sequence). The CDR3 loop is CAWRAGNNYGYTF. In DNA, the CDR3 is TGTGCCTGGAGGGCAGGGAATAACTATGGCTACACCTTC.

V gene TRBV30 combines with J gene TRBJ2-3; D is unclear. Trimming took 3 bases from V and 6 from J, leaving 10 bases between them. CDR3 length: 12 residues. CDR1 and CDR2 (germline): GTSNPN, SVGIG (reference sequence). CDR3: CAWRALADTQYF. The CDR3 DNA sequence: TGTGCCTGGAGGGCACTTGCGGATACGCAGTATTTT.

The genes are TRBV10-2 and TRBJ1-5; a possible D gene is TRBD1 (6 bases). The CDR3 length is 13 residues. Germline V lookup: CDR1 WSHSY, CDR2 SAAADI. Trimming removed 8 bases at V and 5 bases at J, with 13 bases between. The CDR3 reads CASAAGVHQPQHF. The DNA for the CDR3 is TGCGCCAGCGCGGCAGGGGTCCATCAGCCCCAGCATTTT.

The rearrangement links TRBV5-1 to TRBJ2-5, with 9 bases lining up with TRBD1. There are 15 residues in the CDR3. Germline CDR1 and CDR2: SGHRS and YFSETQ. The V segment lost 2 bases and the J segment 5 bases; nucleotides outside the gene matches: 7. The CDR3 DNA sequence: TGCGCCAGCAGCTTCTATCCGGGACAGGGCGAGACCCAGTACTTC. It translates to CASSFYPGQGETQYF. The full variable domain, in which reference TRBV5-1 and TRBJ2-5 provide the parts outside the CDR3, is KAGVTQTPRYLIKTRGQQVTLSCSPISGHRSVSWYQQTPGQGLQFLFEYFSETQRNKGNFPGRFSGRQFSNSRSEMNVSTLELGDSALYLCASSFYPGQGETQYFGPGTRLLVL.

This clone occurred a few times. The V and J genes are TRBV28 and TRBJ2-1, with a weak D call TRBD2 (6 bases). The germline V gene encodes CDR1 MDHEN and CDR2 SYDVKM. CDR3 length: 15 residues. V lost 5 bases to trimming and J lost 8 bases, with 19 bases between them. CDR3: CASSPGGVGRDEQFF. CDR3 in DNA: TGTGCCAGCAGTCCTGGAGGGGTTGGTAGGGATGAGCAGTTCTTC.

The chain recombines TRBV28 with TRBJ2-7; D is uncertain. Per germline, CDR1 MDHEN and CDR2 SYDVKM. This CDR3 is 13 amino acids long. V lost 2 bases to trimming and J lost 4 bases, with 9 bases between them. The CDR3 sequence: CASSLQASYEQYF. In DNA form, the CDR3 reads TGTGCCAGCAGTTTACAGGCCAGTTACGAGCAGTACTTC.

In this sample, this clone turned up once. This chain connects TRBV6-1 to TRBJ2-7; TRBD2 might be the D (5 bases). Trimming stripped 6 bases from V and 2 bases from J, with 14 bases between. Per germline, CDR1 MNHNS and CDR2 SASEGT. CDR3 size: 14 residues. DNA of the CDR3: TGTGCCAGCAGGACCGGGATCGGGCCCTACGAGCAGTACTTC. Its translation is CASRTGIGPYEQYF.

The chain combines TRBV27 with TRBJ2-2; 10 bases are shared with TRBD2. V lost 11 bases to trimming and J lost 5 bases; unmatched junction nucleotides: 8. The CDR3 length is 14 residues. Germline assignment: CDR1 MNHEY and CDR2 SMNVEV (reference sequence). The CDR3 sequence is CAAQRGGGTGELFF. The CDR3 DNA is TGTGCCGCTCAGCGGGGGGGCGGGACCGGGGAGCTGTTTTTT.

The chain has TRBV6-6 and TRBJ1-2, with unresolved D. Germline V lookup: CDR1 MNHNY, CDR2 SVGAGI (reference sequence). The V gene lost 5 bases and the J gene lost 5 bases, with 12 bases spanning the gap. The length of the CDR3 is 13 residues. CDR3 coding DNA: TGTGCCAGCAGTGACGAGGCAGAGTATGGCTACACCTTC. Amino acids: CASSDEAEYGYTF.

This chain uses TRBV2 with TRBJ2-2, with a possible D match to TRBD1 (6 bases). V was pared by 9 bases and J by 2 bases, with 19 bases between. Germline V gives CDR1 SNHLY, CDR2 FYNNEI. This CDR3 spans 16 amino acids. The CDR3 here is CASGGGRIFNTGELFF. The CDR3 DNA reads TGTGCCAGTGGTGGGGGCAGGATCTTTAACACCGGGGAGCTGTTTTTT.

The gene calls are TRBV29-1 and TRBJ2-1; D gene unclear. V lost 4 bases and J lost 2, with 18 bases in between. Germline CDR1 is SQVTM and CDR2 is ANQGSEA. The CDR3 is 16 amino acids. The CDR3 sequence is CSVVSRVRRPYNEQFF. The DNA of the CDR3 is TGCAGCGTTGTGTCTCGCGTGAGGAGACCCTACAATGAGCAGTTCTTC.

The chain uses TRBV7-3 and TRBJ2-3; tentatively, D is TRBD1 (5 bases). The CDR3 is 14 amino acids. V was clipped by 2 bases and J by 6 bases, with 12 bases between them. The V gene's germline CDR1 is SGHTA and CDR2 FQGTGA. CDR3 sequence (DNA): TGTGCCAGCAGCTTAGCAGGGTCAGGTGATACGCAGTATTTT. Translating gives CASSLAGSGDTQYF. Full variable domain (missing parts from reference TRBV7-3 and TRBJ2-3): GAGVSQTPSNKVTEKGKYVELRCDPISGHTALYWYRQSLGQGPEFLIYFQGTGAADDSGLPNDRFFAVRPEGSVSTLKIQRTERGDSAVYLCASSLAGSGDTQYFGPGTRLTVL.

This clone came up once. V gene TRBV4-1 combines with J gene TRBJ2-1; 8 bases fit TRBD2. Trimming at V came to 4 bases and at J to 6 bases, leaving 8 bases not matched to a gene. This CDR3 region has 15 residues. Germline V gene data show CDR1 as MGHRA and CDR2 as YSYEKL. CDR3 region: CASSPMDREGNEQFF. CDR3 coding DNA: TGCGCCAGCAGCCCAATGGATCGGGAGGGCAATGAGCAGTTCTTC.

This chain uses TRBV11-2 with TRBJ2-5; D may match TRBD1 or TRBD2 (5 bases each). The CDR3 length is 15 residues. Trimming pared 5 bases from V and 1 base from J, leaving 14 bases between. Looked up from germline, CDR1 is SGHAT and CDR2 is FQNNGV. Here the CDR3 reads CASSLPSGPQETQYF. The CDR3, as DNA: TGTGCCAGCAGCCTTCCATCGGGGCCCCAAGAGACCCAGTACTTC.

V is TRBV2 and J is TRBJ1-5; a weak D match, TRBD1 (5 bases). Per the germline V gene, CDR1 is SNHLY and CDR2 is FYNNEI. V lost 8 bases to trimming and J lost 4 bases, with 12 bases between them. This CDR3 has 13 amino acids. The CDR3 spells CASGSGENQPQHF. DNA for the CDR3: TGTGCCAGCGGGTCGGGGGAAAATCAGCCCCAGCATTTT.